This paragraph covers one TCR beta chain sequence. This CDR3 is 13 amino acids long. The germline CDR1 and CDR2 sequences are KGHSH and LQKENI. Trimming removed 1 base at V and 12 bases at J, with 12 bases between. The sample is drawn from a study of shared clonotypes between healthy human individuals. Each sorted subset replicate got 200 ng genomic DNA, 25,000 to 35,000 genomes. Sequencing used immunoSEQ multiplex PCR; TCRdb keeps in-frame clones, though not all of them. This table has some 2 million clones, roughly 94% appearing once. Division of CD4+ cells produced a CD45RA+ naive subset and a CD45RA-negative memory subset.

This TCR derives from a man aged 18 to 30 in good health. The material sequenced was naive CD4+ T cells sorted from blood. This sample's subset: CD45RA+ positively selected. The gene calls are TRBV18 and TRBJ1-4; D unclear. CDR3 in amino acids: CASSPRSGQELFF. As DNA, the CDR3 is TGTGCCAGCTCACCACGCTCCGGCCAGGAACTGTTTTTT.